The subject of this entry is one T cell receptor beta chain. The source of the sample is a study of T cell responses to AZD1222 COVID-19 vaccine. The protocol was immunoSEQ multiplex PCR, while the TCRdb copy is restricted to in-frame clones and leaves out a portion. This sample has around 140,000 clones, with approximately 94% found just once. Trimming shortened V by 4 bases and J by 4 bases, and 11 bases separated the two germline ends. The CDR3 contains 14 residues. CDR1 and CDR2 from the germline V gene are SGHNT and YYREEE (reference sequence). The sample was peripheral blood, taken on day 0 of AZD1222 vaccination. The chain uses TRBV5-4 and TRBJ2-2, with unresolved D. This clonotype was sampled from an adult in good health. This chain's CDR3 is CASSTGSSTGELFF. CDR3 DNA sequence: TGTGCCAGCAGCACGGGCAGCTCCACCGGGGAGCTGTTTTTT.